The present TCR beta chain was sequenced within a study of cytomegalovirus exposure and HLA in healthy donors. Whole-study context: There were approximately 81 million unique TCRs (from HLA-typed donors) in an early data release. Findings and limits, study-wide: The study listed roughly 160 cytomegalovirus-associated TCR beta chains.

This PCR relied on a set of 60 Vbeta primers and 13 Jbeta primers. Profiling relied on immunoSEQ multiplex PCR, and the TCRdb table lists in-frame clones only, not all of them. The data contain some 200,000 clones, approximately 67% of them singletons. The junction had 11 bases not matched to a gene; V was cut back by 8 bases and J by 6 bases. Germline CDR1 and CDR2: MGHDK and SYGVNS. This CDR3 has 14 amino acids. This clone was seen only a few times. Its antigen is not known. This chain uses TRBV25-1 with TRBJ2-3; TRBD2 matches 7 bases. The source is a man aged 35-49 years in good health and CMV-seronegative. Sequenced: PBMCs. Here the CDR3 reads CASEEAGSSDTQYF. Here the CDR3 DNA reads TGTGCCAGCGAAGAAGCGGGATCCTCGGATACGCAGTATTTT.